The sequence of this T cell receptor beta chain was determined in a study of cytomegalovirus exposure and HLA in healthy donors. J lost 1 base, V lost 6 bases, and 8 bases had no gene match. The CDR3 has 15 amino acids. Germline loops: CDR1 MNHEY, CDR2 SVGAGI. The PCR employed 60 Vbeta primers together with 13 Jbeta primers. The protocol was immunoSEQ multiplex PCR, while the TCRdb copy is restricted to in-frame clones and leaves out a portion. Recorded for this sample: 95,000 to 150,000 clones. This sequence originates from a man between 18 and 35 years old in good health and CMV-seronegative. The source material was PBMCs. V is TRBV6-5 and J is TRBJ1-1, with 7 bases lining up with TRBD1. The CDR3 sequence: CASRRDRTWNTEAFF. The DNA for the CDR3 is TGTGCCAGCAGAAGGGACAGAACGTGGAACACTGAAGCTTTCTTT.